The T cell receptor beta chain under discussion was sequenced for a study of blood T cell repertoires in COVID-19. The CDR3 is 15 amino acids. The V end lost 4 bases, the J end lost 2 bases, and 12 bases lay between the germline ends. CDR1 is LNHDA and CDR2 is SQIVND in the germline V gene (reference sequence). Per the study methods: By means of reference gene primer amplification, nucleated cell counts were estimated. Using immunoSEQ multiplex PCR, the repertoire was profiled, and TCRdb retains in-frame clones only, with some absent. The D gene and trimming were derived from the DNA, and the V and J assignments and clone size from that table. The data contain fewer than 250,000 clones, about 81% of them singletons. This clone was seen once. In terms of age and location, participants ranged from roughly 18 to 95 years and lived in 24 US areas. Participants' own reports of clinical history determined their cohort assignment.

Material for sequencing was PBMCs or T cells enriched from blood (not recorded which). This receptor was obtained from a woman in her twenties or thirties who had recovered from COVID-19. V is TRBV19 and J is TRBJ1-5; D not certain. CDR3: CASSTQFRGNQPQHF. The CDR3 nucleotides are TGTGCCAGTAGTACCCAGTTTCGGGGCAATCAGCCCCAGCATTTT.